The present T cell receptor (beta chain) was sequenced within a study of OX40 agonist ivuxolimab in advanced cancers. The germline gives CDR1 SNHLY, CDR2 FYNNEI. V dropped 2 bases and J dropped 1 base, with 6 bases sitting between them. This CDR3 comprises 14 residues. Profiling relied on immunoSEQ multiplex PCR, and the TCRdb table lists in-frame clones only, not all of them. This sample carries about 66,000 clones, 85% of them seen once, and the ten largest clones take about 4.1%. This clone was picked up a small number of times. The input for sequencing was CD4+ or CD8+ T cells sorted from blood, taken in a trial of the OX40 agonist ivuxolimab. The origin of this receptor is an adult with an advanced solid tumor such as melanoma, head and neck, liver or kidney cancer. The chain has TRBV2 and TRBJ2-4, with D possibly TRBD1 on 6 matching bases. The CDR3 bases are TGTGCCAGCAGTGAACAGGGGGCCAAAAACATTCAGTACTTC. Its translation: CASSEQGAKNIQYF.